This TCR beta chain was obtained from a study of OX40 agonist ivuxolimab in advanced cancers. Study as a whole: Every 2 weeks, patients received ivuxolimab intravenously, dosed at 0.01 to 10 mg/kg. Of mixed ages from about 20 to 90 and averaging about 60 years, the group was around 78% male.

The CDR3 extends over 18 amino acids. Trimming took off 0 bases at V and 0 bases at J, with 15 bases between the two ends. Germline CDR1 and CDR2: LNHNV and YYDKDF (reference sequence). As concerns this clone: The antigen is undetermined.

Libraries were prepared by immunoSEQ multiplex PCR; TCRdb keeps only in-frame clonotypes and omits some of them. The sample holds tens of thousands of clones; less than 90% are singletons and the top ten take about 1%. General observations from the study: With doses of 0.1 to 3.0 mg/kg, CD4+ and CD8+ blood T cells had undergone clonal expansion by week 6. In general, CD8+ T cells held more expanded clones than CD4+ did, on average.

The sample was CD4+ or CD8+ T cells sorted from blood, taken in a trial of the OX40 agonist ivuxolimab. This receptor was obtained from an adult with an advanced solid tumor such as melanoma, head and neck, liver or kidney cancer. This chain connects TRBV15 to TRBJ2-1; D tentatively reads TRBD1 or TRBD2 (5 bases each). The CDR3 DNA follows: TGTGCCACCAGCAGAGATTATCGGGACGGCAGCTCCTACAATGAGCAGTTCTTC. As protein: CATSRDYRDGSSYNEQFF.